This T cell receptor (beta chain) was identified during a study of cytomegalovirus exposure and HLA in healthy donors. Whole-study context: In a previous analysis, approximately 110 million unique TCR beta sequences were found from 150 million to 200 million T cells.

Each donor was nominally healthy when sampled (though unrecorded immune exposures were likely). Primers included in the PCR were 60 Vbeta and 13 Jbeta primers. Assay: immunoSEQ multiplex PCR; the TCRdb copy retains only in-frame clones and omits some. Its clone listing holds 150,000 to 200,000 clones. Concerning this clone: Antigen specificity is unknown.

Study-wide results and limits: Analyzed later, most CMV-associated TCR beta chains appeared HLA-restricted. Later analysis demonstrated an association between a missense DCLRE1C variant and TCR beta V- and J-gene trimming.

The sequencing sample was made of PBMCs. The TCR originated in a woman between 18 and 30 years old in good health and CMV-seropositive.

In nucleotides, the CDR3 is TGTGCCAGCAGCGCAGTGAGGGCTGGAAACACCATATATTTT. Its protein is CASSAVRAGNTIYF. The chain recombines TRBV9 with TRBJ1-3, with D hard to call. The V gene lost 3 bases and the J gene lost 2 bases, with 9 bases spanning the gap. The CDR3 totals 14 residues. Germline CDR1 is SGDLS and CDR2 is YYNGEE.